A single sample gave rise to the 14 T cell receptor beta chains below, sequenced in a study of T-cell reconstitution after alpha-beta-depleted transplantation in children. Using unique molecular identifiers, the investigators prepared the TCRbeta library. Via MiXCR, TCRdb re-called the PCR reads, giving one row per CDR3 protein. The table records 330,000 or so distinct CDR3 sequences, around a tenth of them present only once. This specimen consisted of PBMCs from the stem cell graft donor, obtained from the stem cell graft. These receptors all come from a human donor who donated a stem cell graft to a child with acute lymphoblastic leukemia.

The V call is TRBV5-6, the J call TRBJ1-2; D is unclear. CDR3 length equals 11 residues. Germline CDR1 reads SGHDT; CDR2 reads YYEEEE. V was clipped by 0 bases and J by 8 bases, with 5 bases between them. CDR3 in amino acids: CASSLAFGYTF. Written as DNA, the CDR3 is TGTGCCAGCAGCTTGGCCTTCGGCTACACCTTC.

This clonotype was observed a few times. The chain combines TRBV10-3 with TRBJ2-7; 10 positions agree with TRBD2. Germline CDR1 ENHRY, CDR2 SYGVKD. Trimming took 0 bases from V and 1 from J; bases not matched to a gene: 12. There are 19 residues in the CDR3. This chain's CDR3 is CAISESRLAGRMVSYEQYF. The CDR3 DNA reads TGTGCCATCAGTGAGTCTAGACTAGCGGGCCGGATGGTTTCCTACGAGCAGTACTTC.

The chain uses TRBV7-9 and TRBJ2-7; TRBD2 might be the D (6 bases). The CDR3 covers 15 residues. Germline CDR1 and CDR2: SEHNR and FQNEAQ (reference sequence). V lost 5 bases, J lost 2 bases, and 16 bases lay in between. The CDR3 spells CASSPLGRGTYEQYF. The CDR3 DNA reads TGTGCCAGCAGCCCCCTGGGCCGGGGGACCTACGAGCAGTACTTC.

The rearrangement joins TRBV2 to TRBJ2-1; D unclear. This CDR3 has 14 amino acids. V lost 0 bases and J lost 5, with 8 bases in between. Looked up from germline, CDR1 is SNHLY and CDR2 is FYNNEI. The CDR3 nucleotides read TGTGCCAGCAGTGAAGCGCGAGCGAACAATGAGCAGTTCTTC. Amino acids: CASSEARANNEQFF.

The rearrangement links TRBV27 to TRBJ2-7; 9 nucleotides agree with TRBD1. Germline assignment: CDR1 MNHEY and CDR2 SMNVEV (reference sequence). The CDR3 contains 16 residues. V was pared by 1 base and J by 5 bases, with 9 bases of the junction left unmatched. Here the CDR3 reads CASSLYKGTGQDEQYF. The DNA of the CDR3 is TGTGCCAGCAGTTTATATAAGGGGACAGGGCAAGACGAGCAGTACTTC.

J is TRBJ1-2 and V is TRBV6-5, with 7 bases matching TRBD1. CDR1 MNHEY and CDR2 SVGAGI come from the germline V gene. The junction had 7 bases not matched to a gene; V was cut back by 5 bases and J by 4 bases. CDR3 length: 14 residues. The CDR3 here is CASSNYRGIYGYTF. CDR3 DNA: TGTGCCAGCAGTAACTACAGGGGAATCTATGGCTACACCTTC.

The CDR3 DNA reads as TGTGCCAGCAGCTTAGCGGTGGCTAGCGGGATTGGGGGTGAGCAGTTCTTC. Amino acids: CASSLAVASGIGGEQFF. The genes are TRBV11-1 and TRBJ2-1, with 9 nucleotides matching TRBD2. Trimming took 0 bases from V and 9 from J; bases not matched to a gene: 12. The CDR3 runs 17 residues. From germline, CDR1 is SGHAT and CDR2 FQDESV (reference sequence).

This sequence joins TRBV7-2 and TRBJ2-1; perhaps TRBD2 as D (5 bases). From germline, CDR1 is SGHTA and CDR2 FQGNSA. This CDR3 is 16 amino acids long. V was clipped by 5 bases and J by 2 bases, with 16 bases between them. CDR3 in amino acids: CASSPQRRATYNEQFF. Here the CDR3 DNA reads TGTGCCAGCAGCCCCCAAAGGCGGGCTACCTACAATGAGCAGTTCTTC.

This clonotype was observed a handful of times. The rearrangement joins TRBV4-2 to TRBJ2-5; 9 bases map to TRBD1. The CDR3 is 16 residues long. Trimming at V came to 1 base and at J to 2 bases, leaving 5 bases not matched to a gene. The germline gives CDR1 LGHNA, CDR2 YNFKEQ. In nucleotides, the CDR3 is TGTGCCAGCAGCCAAGTACCGGGACAGGGTCAAGAGACCCAGTACTTC. It specifies CASSQVPGQGQETQYF.

At least ten counts were recorded for this clonotype. V gene TRBV20-1 combines with J gene TRBJ2-1, with 10 bases that match TRBD2. V dropped 3 bases and J dropped 9; count of bases not matched to a gene: 8. The CDR3 sequence is 14 residues long. In germline, CDR1 is DFQATT, CDR2 SNEGSKA (reference sequence). The CDR3 DNA reads as TGCAGTGCTAGCCCCAGCGGGAGGGCCATTGAGCAGTTCTTC. It is translated as CSASPSGRAIEQFF.

This clonotype occurred many times. This sequence joins TRBV5-1 and TRBJ2-3; D is perhaps TRBD2 (5 bases). The CDR3 length is 15 residues. The V end was cut by 3 bases, the J end by 3 bases, with 14 bases between. The germline CDR1 and CDR2 sequences are SGHRS and YFSETQ. DNA of the CDR3: TGCGCCAGCAGCTCCAGGACTCTCCAGACAGATACGCAGTATTTT. Translation: CASSSRTLQTDTQYF. The variable domain in full, with the rest retrieved from reference TRBV5-1 and TRBJ2-3, is KAGVTQTPRYLIKTRGQQVTLSCSPISGHRSVSWYQQTPGQGLQFLFEYFSETQRNKGNFPGRFSGRQFSNSRSEMNVSTLELGDSALYLCASSSRTLQTDTQYFGPGTRLTVL.

The chain joins TRBV5-6 to TRBJ1-5; possible D gene TRBD1, 5 bases. With 2 bases removed from V and 4 bases from J, the gap between germline ends came to 13 bases. The V gene's germline CDR1 is SGHDT and CDR2 YYEEEE. This CDR3 has 15 amino acids. DNA of the CDR3: TGTGCCAGCAGCTTTGGGTGGGGGGGAAATCAGCCCCAGCATTTT. It specifies CASSFGWGGNQPQHF.

V gene TRBV12-3 or TRBV12-4 combines with J gene TRBJ2-5; 10 nucleotides line up with TRBD2. Germline trimming cut 4 bases from V and 2 bases from J; bases unmatched to any gene: 10. This CDR3 has 17 residues. CDR3 nucleotides: TGTGCCAGCAGTTCAACCGGGACTAGCGTGAAACAAGAGACCCAGTACTTC. It translates to CASSSTGTSVKQETQYF.

V and J are TRBV29-1 and TRBJ1-2, with D tentatively TRBD1 (6 bases). This CDR3 contains 15 residues. Trimming pared 8 bases from V and 2 bases from J, leaving 21 bases between. The V gene's germline CDR1 is SQVTM and CDR2 ANQGSEA. The CDR3 nucleotides read TGCAGCTATCGGAACGTTATCGACAGGAACTATGGCTACACCTTC. Its protein product is CSYRNVIDRNYGYTF.